The next 4 T cell receptor beta chains were all read from a single sample in a study of response to subunit inactivated influenza vaccine. TCRdb recomputed calls from the RT-PCR reads with MiXCR, one row per CDR3 protein. The sample contains about 540,000 distinct CDR3 sequences, 20% to 25% of which appear only once. These data also featured in a second study, about T cells expressing NK-cell markers. As that study records: Beta-chain TCR cDNA was generated via 5'RACE template switching with UMIs.

Source: CD4+ T cells sorted from PBMCs, taken 12 days after vaccination. Every receptor here comes from a middle-aged man who received an inactivated influenza vaccine.

V usage is TRBV5-5 and J usage is TRBJ2-3; D not certain. The germline V and J ends were trimmed by 4 bases and 1 base, with 13 bases remaining between them. The CDR3 has 15 amino acids. Germline V gene data show CDR1 as SGHKS and CDR2 as YYEKEE (reference sequence). CDR3 DNA: TGTGCCAGCAGCCAAATACCAATTCGCACAGATACGCAGTATTTT. The encoded protein is CASSQIPIRTDTQYF.

This clonotype was counted a few times. V is TRBV12-3 or TRBV12-4 and J is TRBJ2-5, with D unclear. Between the trimmed V and J ends, which lost 5 bases and 5 bases, there was a span of 9 bases. This CDR3 is built from 12 residues. This CDR3 reads CASSNIQETQYF. The CDR3 DNA is TGTGCCAGCAGTAACATCCAGGAGACCCAGTACTTC.

The chain joins TRBV4-1 to TRBJ1-5; D is undetermined. Trimming cost V 0 bases and J 9 bases, with 9 bases left between them. The CDR3 is made up of 13 amino acids. Germline loops: CDR1 MGHRA, CDR2 YSYEKL. The DNA of the CDR3 is TGCGCCAGCAGCCAAGATCGGAACCGGCCCCAGCATTTT. Translation: CASSQDRNRPQHF.

This clonotype occurred a few times. The rearrangement joins TRBV20-1 to TRBJ2-1, with 7 positions matching TRBD1. The V gene end was trimmed by 0 bases and the J gene end by 2 bases; junction bases not matched to a gene: 4. From germline, CDR1 is DFQATT and CDR2 SNEGSKA (reference sequence). The CDR3 loop spans 15 amino acids. CDR3 nucleotides: TGCAGTGCTAGAGAGCAACAGGGGCCCTACAATGAGCAGTTCTTC. It encodes CSAREQQGPYNEQFF.